This T cell receptor beta chain was recovered during a study of tumor-infiltrating lymphocytes in primary liver carcinoma. Study-level information: The tumors ranged from about 4.2 to 10 cm across and fell within stage T1-T3 N0M0.

Total RNA (approximately 500 ng) served as template for TCR beta cDNA synthesis primed by a constant-region primer. Slightly modified ARM-PCR, run as three nested multiplex PCR rounds, produced the TCR beta libraries. The first two PCR rounds used TRBV1-TRBV30 primers with a Cbeta primer, approximately 10 cycles each. TCRdb independently ran MiXCR on the multiplex PCR reads; one entry per CDR3 protein. The sample includes 150,000 to 200,000 distinct CDR3 sequences, 85% of them seen just once. This CDR3 is 16 amino acids long. Germline values: CDR1 SGHNT, CDR2 YYREEE (reference sequence). This clonotype was found a few times. One junction end disagrees with the germline gene, perhaps due to a read error. Bulk tissue was left unsorted, and RNA and DNA were co-extracted from roughly 20-30 mg of it. At sampling, these chronic HBV carriers had received no treatment.

The clonotype was recovered from a man in his forties or fifties with primary liver carcinoma and hepatitis B virus infection. The sample was tumor tissue from primary liver carcinoma. The chain links TRBV5-4 to TRBJ2-3; 10 positions match TRBD2. The CDR3 nucleotides read TGTGCCGGCAGCGTGCCTAGCGGGGGATACACAGATACGCAGTATTTT. This translates into CAGSVPSGGYTDTQYF.